The clone carrying this T cell receptor beta chain was observed once. V shed 2 bases and J shed 1 base, with 11 bases lying between them. This CDR3 contains 15 residues. The V gene's germline CDR1 is MNHEY and CDR2 SMNVEV (reference sequence). This entry belongs to a study of T cells after somatic rescue of genetic block. Profiled with immunoSEQ multiplex PCR; TCRdb holds only in-frame clones, not every one. The table records about 120,000 clones, under 95% of them present only once. The specimen sequenced was peripheral blood mononuclear cells (PBMCs). V and J are TRBV27 and TRBJ2-5; a weak D match, TRBD2 (5 bases). The receptor's source is a woman aged 18-29 years. CDR3 sequence reads: CASSLTPAGQETQYF. For the CDR3, the DNA is TGTGCCAGCAGTTTAACCCCGGCGGGCCAAGAGACCCAGTACTTC.